The 17 T cell receptor beta chains reported below all come from one sample, sequenced in a study of blood T cell repertoires in COVID-19. Data came from immunoSEQ multiplex PCR; TCRdb stores just in-frame clones and leaves some out. The sample holds around 240,000 clones; 80% to 90% are singletons and the top ten take around 1.8%. Sequencing input: PBMCs or T cells enriched from blood (not recorded which). The receptors derive from a woman between 45 and 65 years old who had recovered from COVID-19.

The rearrangement joins TRBV6-5 to TRBJ2-7, with no clear D. The germline CDR1 and CDR2 sequences are MNHEY and SVGAGI. V dropped 3 bases and J dropped 4 bases, with 10 bases sitting between them. This CDR3 is built from 13 residues. CDR3 amino acids: CASSYGHGYEQYF. In DNA form, the CDR3 reads TGTGCCAGCAGTTATGGGCACGGATACGAGCAGTACTTC.

The V and J genes are TRBV28 and TRBJ1-5; D unresolved. Trimming shortened V by 1 base and J by 4 bases, and 5 bases separated the two germline ends. The CDR3 contains 13 residues. Germline lookup yields CDR1 MDHEN and CDR2 SYDVKM. The CDR3 sequence: CASSLFGNQPQHF. Here the CDR3 DNA reads TGTGCCAGCAGTTTATTCGGGAATCAGCCCCAGCATTTT.

The gene calls are TRBV3-1 (or the pseudogene TRBV3-2) and TRBJ2-5, with D hard to call. Deletions cut 1 base from V and 3 bases from J, with 9 bases between. CDR3 length: 14 amino acids. Germline lookup yields CDR1 LGHDT and CDR2 YNNKEL (reference sequence). The CDR3 spells CASSQGLVKETQYF. DNA of the CDR3: TGTGCCAGCAGCCAAGGGCTAGTCAAAGAGACCCAGTACTTC.

The chain combines TRBV18 with TRBJ1-2, with 11 bases fitting TRBD1. J was trimmed by 3 bases and V by 0 bases; bases with no gene match: 0. This CDR3 is 15 amino acids long. In germline, CDR1 is KGHSH, CDR2 LQKENI. The CDR3 spells CASSPPGQGDYGYTF. The CDR3 coding sequence is TGTGCCAGCTCACCACCGGGACAGGGGGACTATGGCTACACCTTC.

V and J are TRBV29-1 and TRBJ2-1, with 9 bases fitting TRBD2. This CDR3 is built from 18 residues. Per germline, CDR1 SQVTM and CDR2 ANQGSEA. V gave up 4 bases and J gave up 0 bases; unmatched junction bases: 13. The CDR3 region is CSVVRYAGGPSSYNEQFF. CDR3 nucleotides: TGCAGCGTTGTACGATACGCGGGAGGGCCAAGCTCCTACAATGAGCAGTTCTTC.

The chain recombines TRBV6-5 with TRBJ2-1; the match to TRBD2 covers 8 bases. Losses at the gene ends were 6 bases for V and 9 bases for J; bases not matched to a gene: 4. This CDR3 spans 12 amino acids. Germline assignment: CDR1 MNHEY and CDR2 SVGAGI. CDR3 nucleotides: TGTGCCAGCAGCGGACTAGCCCCTGAGCAGTTCTTC. This sequence encodes CASSGLAPEQFF.

CDR3 sequence (DNA): TGCGCCAGCAGCTTTGAGAAGACCCAGTACTTC. It encodes CASSFEKTQYF. The V and J genes are TRBV5-1 and TRBJ2-5, with D hard to call. The V end lost 2 bases, the J end lost 6 bases, and 5 bases lay between the germline ends. The V gene's germline CDR1 is SGHRS and CDR2 YFSETQ. The length of the CDR3 is 11 residues.

V usage is TRBV27 and J usage is TRBJ2-1; TRBD1 might be the D (8 bases). CDR3 length equals 16 residues. Germline assignment: CDR1 MNHEY and CDR2 SMNVEV (reference sequence). V was pared by 7 bases and J by 5 bases, with 21 bases between. The CDR3 nucleotides read TGTGCCAGCATAGCAGGGGGCGGGGGTTACAACAATGAGCAGTTCTTC. Translation gives CASIAGGGGYNNEQFF.

V is TRBV3-1 (or the pseudogene TRBV3-2) and J is TRBJ1-1, with D perhaps TRBD1 (6 bases). The V gene lost 1 base and the J gene lost 1 base, with 10 bases spanning the gap. The CDR3 is made up of 15 amino acids. Germline CDR1 reads LGHDT; CDR2 reads YNNKEL (reference sequence). The CDR3 DNA is TGTGCCAGCAGCCAAGGGTCGACAGGGAACACTGAAGCTTTCTTT. Protein product: CASSQGSTGNTEAFF.

The gene calls are TRBV29-1 and TRBJ1-1, with TRBD1 identical over 7 bases. This CDR3 contains 14 residues. V dropped 7 bases and J dropped 4; count of bases not matched to a gene: 12. CDR1 SQVTM and CDR2 ANQGSEA come from the germline V gene. CDR3 region: CSARQGGLSTEAFF. The CDR3 DNA is TGCAGCGCACGACAGGGAGGTTTGAGCACTGAAGCTTTCTTT. Variable domain in full (rest from reference TRBV29-1 and TRBJ1-1): SAVISQKPSRDICQRGTSLTIQCQVDSQVTMMFWYRQQPGQSLTLIATANQGSEATYESGFVIDKFPISRPNLTFSTLTVSNMSPEDSSIYLCSARQGGLSTEAFFGQGTRLTVV.

V is TRBV3-1 (or the pseudogene TRBV3-2) and J is TRBJ2-7; 7 nucleotides align to TRBD2. Germline V gene sequence: CDR1 LGHDT, CDR2 YNNKEL (reference sequence). Losses at the gene ends were 8 bases for V and 9 bases for J; bases not matched to a gene: 10. The CDR3 has 12 residues. This CDR3 reads CASQRAGEVQYF. For the CDR3, the DNA is TGTGCCAGCCAAAGGGCGGGAGAAGTGCAGTACTTC.

This chain uses TRBV6-1 with TRBJ1-6, with D unclear. Trimming left V 1 base short and J 6 bases short, with 7 bases between. This CDR3 contains 14 residues. The germline CDR1 and CDR2 sequences are MNHNS and SASEGT. The CDR3 loop is CASSEGGFNSPLHF. The CDR3 nucleotides are TGTGCCAGCAGTGAAGGAGGGTTTAATTCACCCCTCCACTTT.

The chain carries TRBV7-9 and TRBJ2-2, with a weak D call TRBD1 (6 bases). V lost 8 bases, J lost 7 bases, and 14 bases lay in between. The germline V gene encodes CDR1 SEHNR and CDR2 FQNEAQ (reference sequence). CDR3 size: 13 residues. In nucleotides, the CDR3 is TGTGCCAGCGGAGGCAGGGACATCGGGGAGCTGTTTTTT. Protein sequence: CASGGRDIGELFF.

The sample holds one count of this clone. Other DNA sequences in this specimen translate into the identical CDR3. The chain recombines TRBV12-3 or TRBV12-4 with TRBJ2-7, with 7 bases that match TRBD1. The CDR3 is 13 residues long. V lost 6 bases, J lost 0 bases, and 2 bases stayed unmatched. The CDR3 sequence is CASSRDSSYEQYF. Here the CDR3 DNA reads TGTGCCAGCAGCCGGGACAGCTCCTACGAGCAGTACTTC.

This sequence joins TRBV7-6 and TRBJ2-7; a possible D gene is TRBD1 (6 bases). Looked up from germline, CDR1 is SGHVS and CDR2 is FNYEAQ. V was pared by 4 bases and J by 4 bases, with 20 bases between. This CDR3 is 16 amino acids long. CDR3 in amino acids: CASSSSGQWGTYEQYF. Written as DNA, the CDR3 is TGTGCCAGCAGCTCCTCCGGACAGTGGGGAACATACGAGCAGTACTTC.

This chain joins TRBV18 and TRBJ2-5, with 7 bases fitting TRBD1. Germline V lookup: CDR1 KGHSH, CDR2 LQKENI. The trim removed 5 bases at V and 5 bases at J, leaving 8 bases unmatched. The CDR3 totals 14 residues. This CDR3 reads CASSTTGLWETQYF. CDR3 nucleotide sequence: TGTGCCAGCTCAACGACAGGGTTATGGGAGACCCAGTACTTC.

This chain joins TRBV5-1 and TRBJ2-7; no clear D. The CDR3 extends over 13 amino acids. Germline CDR1 is SGHRS and CDR2 is YFSETQ. Trimming left V 0 bases short and J 2 bases short, with 6 bases between. The CDR3 nucleotides are TGCGCCAGCAGCTTGGGATCGGCCTACGAGCAGTACTTC. It yields the protein CASSLGSAYEQYF.